The present T cell receptor (beta chain) was sequenced within a study of early T cells in non-severe SARS-CoV-2 infection. Study-wide points: VDJdb matching skewed toward anti-spike CD8 responses, missing private and CD4 specificities.

TCRdb fed the 5' RACE reads into MiXCR, producing one record per CDR3 protein. The profile covers about 98,000 distinct CDR3 sequences, with about an eighth appearing a single time and roughly 6.2% taken by the ten largest. Worth noting for this clonotype: What it recognizes is unknown.

Source material: whole blood. The clonotype comes from an adult who was a healthcare worker with PCR-confirmed SARS-CoV-2 infection or an uninfected control (not recorded which).

The CDR3 loop is CASSIHRVDTEAFF. CDR3 bases: TGTGCCAGCAGCATCCACCGGGTCGACACTGAAGCTTTCTTT. The chain employs TRBV12-3 or TRBV12-4 and TRBJ1-1, with unresolved D. V dropped 6 bases and J dropped 3 bases, with 14 bases sitting between them. This CDR3 has 14 residues.